These 28 T cell receptor beta chains originate from one sample sequenced in a study of T cells expressing NK-cell markers. One entry per CDR3 protein, without DNA, is what TCRdb gives after re-calling the 5' RACE reads. This listing includes about 170,000 distinct CDR3 sequences. Sequenced material: blood T cells: a sorted CD56 or NKG2C T cell subset, CD4+ or CD8+ T cells, or bulk PBMC T cells (not recorded which). The receptors stem from a man between 18 and 69 years old in good health.

The rearrangement links TRBV28 to TRBJ2-1; as DNA is missing, the TRBD2 call by TCRdb cannot be tested. The germline CDR1 and CDR2 sequences are MDHEN and SYDVKM. The CDR3 length is 14 residues. The CDR3 here is CASSTSGGAREQFF.

The chain carries TRBV24-1 and TRBJ2-1. This CDR3 has 13 residues. Per the germline V gene, CDR1 is KGHDR and CDR2 is SFDVKD. The CDR3 loop is CATSDGASNEQFF.

The V and J genes are TRBV4-1 and TRBJ1-2; no DNA is available, so the TRBD1 call from TCRdb remains unchecked. This CDR3 spans 15 amino acids. The germline V gene has CDR1 MGHRA and CDR2 YSYEKL. The CDR3 region is CASSQEGGTDYGYTF.

The chain employs TRBV4-1 and TRBJ2-2; TCRdb's D call, TRBD1, is unchecked because there is no DNA. The CDR3 is 16 residues long. In germline, CDR1 is MGHRA, CDR2 YSYEKL. The CDR3: CASSQEPGVNTGELFF.

The gene calls are TRBV5-1 and TRBJ2-7; TCRdb indicates TRBD1, and absent DNA this call remains unverified. Per the germline V gene, CDR1 is SGHRS and CDR2 is YFSETQ. The CDR3 contains 14 residues. The CDR3 region is CASSAAGGLNEQYF.

The CDR3 loop reads CASSSPGETQYF. The rearrangement joins TRBV9 to TRBJ2-5; the D call from TCRdb, TRBD1, cannot be confirmed without DNA. There are 12 residues in the CDR3. The germline gives CDR1 SGDLS, CDR2 YYNGEE.

This chain uses TRBV5-6 with TRBJ1-4; TCRdb proposes TRBD1, but this gene call is untestable without DNA. The CDR3 is 13 residues long. Germline CDR1 is SGHDT and CDR2 is YYEEEE. The CDR3 sequence is CASSPRGWEKLFF.

V gene TRBV27 combines with J gene TRBJ1-2. The germline gives CDR1 MNHEY, CDR2 SMNVEV (reference sequence). The CDR3 consists of 13 residues. The CDR3 loop reads CASSPPGVGGYTF.

V gene TRBV2 combines with J gene TRBJ2-1; no DNA is available, so the TRBD2 call from TCRdb remains unchecked. Germline V CDR1 and CDR2: SNHLY, FYNNEI. The length of the CDR3 is 14 residues. This CDR3 reads CASTPGLPYNEQFF.

The chain uses TRBV5-5 and TRBJ1-5. The CDR3 has 14 residues. Germline V gene lookup returns CDR1 SGHKS and CDR2 YYEKEE (reference sequence). The CDR3 reads CASSYSSSRQPQHF.

V and J are TRBV5-1 and TRBJ1-6; the D call of TRBD1 rests on TCRdb alone, since no DNA is present to check it. CDR1 is SGHRS and CDR2 is YFSETQ in the germline V gene. This CDR3 comprises 16 residues. CDR3 loop: CASSRNTGKYNSPLHF.

This chain links TRBV20-1 with TRBJ2-1; with no DNA, the TCRdb D assignment of TRBD1 cannot be verified. This CDR3 has 12 residues. CDR1 and CDR2 (germline): DFQATT, SNEGSKA (reference sequence). CDR3: CSARDYGDTQFF.

The chain is built from TRBV7-6 and TRBJ2-4; as DNA is missing, the TRBD1 call by TCRdb cannot be tested. Germline CDR1 is SGHVS and CDR2 is FNYEAQ. The CDR3 totals 14 residues. CDR3 region: CASSLGQGINIQYF.

The chain links TRBV20-1 to TRBJ1-1; absent DNA, TCRdb's TRBD1 call cannot be checked. This CDR3 is built from 13 residues. Germline V lookup: CDR1 DFQATT, CDR2 SNEGSKA (reference sequence). The CDR3: CSAREGTGRFAFF.

This chain connects TRBV21-1 to TRBJ2-4. TRBV21-1 is a pseudogene. This CDR3 spans 16 amino acids. The CDR3 reads CASSKVGEATKNIQYF.

V and J are TRBV27 and TRBJ2-1; the TCRdb call, TRBD1, lacks DNA for checking. The CDR3 runs 16 residues. Germline CDR1 reads MNHEY; CDR2 reads SMNVEV (reference sequence). This chain's CDR3 is CASSPSPGGSYNEQFF.

V and J are TRBV2 and TRBJ2-1. The CDR3 spans 15 residues. Germline CDR1 is SNHLY and CDR2 is FYNNEI. CDR3 in amino acids: CASSEASHLETEQFF.

CDR3 in amino acids: CASSFPANQPQHF. The V call is TRBV12-3 or TRBV12-4, the J call TRBJ1-5. CDR3 size: 13 residues.

The chain is built from TRBV11-2 and TRBJ1-3. Germline V gene data show CDR1 as SGHAT and CDR2 as FQNNGV. The CDR3 has 14 amino acids. The CDR3 here is CASSLTANGNTIYF.

The chain uses TRBV6-5 and TRBJ2-5. Germline assignment: CDR1 MNHEY and CDR2 SVGAGI. CDR3 length: 14 amino acids. CDR3 residues: CASSFPEAVETQYF.

This chain connects TRBV15 to TRBJ1-5. CDR1 is LNHNV and CDR2 is YYDKDF in the germline V gene (reference sequence). CDR3 size: 17 residues. The CDR3 sequence is CATSRDLQETSNQPQHF.

The rearrangement joins TRBV5-1 to TRBJ2-7; the D call from TCRdb, TRBD1, cannot be confirmed without DNA. CDR3 length: 14 residues. Germline V gives CDR1 SGHRS, CDR2 YFSETQ. The chain's CDR3 is CASSPGQGINEQYF.

This chain uses TRBV12-3 or TRBV12-4 with TRBJ2-1; with no DNA, the TCRdb D assignment of TRBD1 cannot be verified. The CDR3 contains 15 residues. CDR3 sequence: CASSLVGQGWDEQFF.

This chain connects TRBV12-3 or TRBV12-4 to TRBJ1-2; there is no DNA to check the TCRdb D call of TRBD1. CDR3 size: 13 residues. The CDR3 protein is CASSVGQGSGYTF.

V gene TRBV4-2 combines with J gene TRBJ2-7; TCRdb's assignment of TRBD1 cannot be checked, as there is no DNA. CDR1 and CDR2 from the germline V gene are LGHNA and YNFKEQ. The CDR3 extends over 17 amino acids. CDR3 in amino acids: CASSQDAIGQGAGEQYF.

CDR3 in amino acids: CASSPRGALDTQYF. This chain joins TRBV7-8 and TRBJ2-3; TCRdb indicates TRBD1, and absent DNA this call remains unverified. Germline V gene lookup returns CDR1 SGHVS and CDR2 FQNEAQ. The CDR3 has 14 amino acids. The full variable domain, in which reference TRBV7-8 and TRBJ2-3 provide the parts outside the CDR3, is GAGVSQSPRYKVAKRGQDVALRCDPISGHVSLFWYQQALGQGPEFLTYFQNEAQLDKSGLPSDRFFAERPEGSVSTLKIQRTQQEDSAVYLCASSPRGALDTQYFGPGTRLTVL.

This chain connects TRBV6-1 to TRBJ1-1; TCRdb selects TRBD1, and the lack of DNA leaves this call unchecked. This CDR3 spans 14 amino acids. Germline CDR1 reads MNHNS; CDR2 reads SASEGT. The CDR3 loop reads CASDTGTGGTEAFF.

CDR3: CASSVTDRGSREQYF. The V gene is TRBV5-4, the J gene TRBJ2-7; TCRdb reports TRBD1, a call that lacks DNA to check it against. CDR3 length equals 15 residues. CDR1 and CDR2 from the germline V gene are SGHNT and YYREEE (reference sequence).